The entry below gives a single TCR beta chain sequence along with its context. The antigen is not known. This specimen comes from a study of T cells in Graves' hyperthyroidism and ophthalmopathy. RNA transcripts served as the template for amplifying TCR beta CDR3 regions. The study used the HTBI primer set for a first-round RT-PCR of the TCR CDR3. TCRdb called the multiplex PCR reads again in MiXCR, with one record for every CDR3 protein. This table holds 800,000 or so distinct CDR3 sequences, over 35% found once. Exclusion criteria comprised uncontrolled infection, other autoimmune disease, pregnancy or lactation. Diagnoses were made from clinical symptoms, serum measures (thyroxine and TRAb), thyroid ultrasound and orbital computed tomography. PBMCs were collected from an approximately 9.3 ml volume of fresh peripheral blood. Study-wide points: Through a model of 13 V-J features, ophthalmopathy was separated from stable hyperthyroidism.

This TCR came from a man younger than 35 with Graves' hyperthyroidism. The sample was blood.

The CDR3 coding sequence is TGCGCCAGCAGCCAAGATGACGGGAACAGGGAGACCCAGTACTTC. It codes for CASSQDDGNRETQYF. V and J are TRBV4-1 and TRBJ2-5, with D possibly called TRBD1 or TRBD2 (5 bases each). V was pared by 0 bases and J by 5 bases, with 13 bases between. The germline V gene encodes CDR1 MGHRA and CDR2 YSYEKL. The CDR3 contains 15 residues.